Below, 13 T cell receptor beta chains from the same sample are listed, as sequenced in a study of cytomegalovirus exposure and HLA in healthy donors. Primers included in the PCR were 60 Vbeta and 13 Jbeta primers. Some clones are missing from TCRdb's copy, which holds only in-frame ones; the method was immunoSEQ multiplex PCR. The sample includes around 150,000 clones, more than 75% of them seen just once. What was sequenced was PBMCs. These receptors came from a human donor in good health.

The chain links TRBV5-6 to TRBJ2-7; D remains unclear. V was clipped by 0 bases and J by 0 bases, with 7 bases between them. Germline CDR1 is SGHDT and CDR2 is YYEEEE. The CDR3 loop spans 14 amino acids. CDR3 bases: TGTGCCAGCAGCTTGGTACAGAGCTCCTACGAGCAGTACTTC. It codes for CASSLVQSSYEQYF.

Written as DNA, the CDR3 is TGTGCCAGCAGCCCCCGGGGACTAGCGGGTAGTGAGACCCACAATGAGCAGTTCTTC. Its protein is CASSPRGLAGSETHNEQFF. The rearrangement uses TRBV7-2 and TRBJ2-1, with 12 nucleotides matching TRBD2. J was trimmed by 5 bases and V by 5 bases; bases with no gene match: 16. Germline loops: CDR1 SGHTA, CDR2 FQGNSA. This CDR3 is built from 19 residues.

The chain is built from TRBV13 and TRBJ2-3, with D possibly being TRBD2 (6 bases). Per germline, CDR1 PRHDT and CDR2 FYEKMQ (reference sequence). Trimming removed 0 bases at V and 1 base at J, with 11 bases between. The CDR3 is 16 amino acids. The CDR3 sequence: CASSLGNGGGTDTQYF. The CDR3 nucleotides read TGTGCCAGCAGCTTAGGTAACGGGGGAGGCACAGATACGCAGTATTTT.

This clone was counted only a few times. V is TRBV4-2 and J is TRBJ1-1; a possible D gene is TRBD1 (5 bases). Deletions cut 0 bases from V and 4 bases from J, with 9 bases between. The CDR3 has 14 residues. Germline V CDR1 and CDR2: LGHNA, YNFKEQ. The CDR3 is CASSQEQGVTEAFF. The CDR3 DNA follows: TGTGCCAGCAGCCAAGAACAAGGGGTCACTGAAGCTTTCTTT.

This clone was counted between two and nine times. The J gene is TRBJ2-7, the V gene TRBV27; the D gene is possibly TRBD1 (5 bases). CDR1 and CDR2 (germline): MNHEY, SMNVEV (reference sequence). The V gene lost 5 bases and the J gene lost 2 bases, with 10 bases spanning the gap. This CDR3 is 13 amino acids long. CDR3 region: CASSPLTAYEQYF. In DNA form, the CDR3 reads TGTGCCAGCAGTCCCTTGACAGCCTACGAGCAGTACTTC.

The J gene is TRBJ1-2, the V gene TRBV9; D might be TRBD1 (5 bases). Germline V gene sequence: CDR1 SGDLS, CDR2 YYNGEE. V was cut by 0 bases and J by 8 bases, with 11 bases left in between. The CDR3 loop spans 13 amino acids. The CDR3 protein is CASSVVTVHGYTF. In nucleotides, the CDR3 is TGTGCCAGCAGCGTAGTGACAGTTCACGGCTACACCTTC.

The chain is built from TRBV7-3 and TRBJ2-2; 10 bases line up with TRBD2. The V gene end was trimmed by 5 bases and the J gene end by 4 bases; junction bases not matched to a gene: 25. Germline assignment: CDR1 SGHTA and CDR2 FQGTGA. CDR3 length equals 22 residues. CDR3 amino acids: CASSPFGGVGVSGRAVTGELFF. CDR3 nucleotide sequence: TGTGCCAGCAGCCCCTTTGGCGGAGTGGGAGTAAGCGGGAGGGCCGTCACCGGGGAGCTGTTTTTT. Based on the CDR3 plus reference TRBV7-3 and TRBJ2-2, the full variable domain is GAGVSQTPSNKVTEKGKYVELRCDPISGHTALYWYRQSLGQGPEFLIYFQGTGAADDSGLPNDRFFAVRPEGSVSTLKIQRTERGDSAVYLCASSPFGGVGVSGRAVTGELFFGEGSRLTVL.

The CDR3 nucleotides read TGTGCCAGCAGGGGTACAGGGCCCTATGGCTACACCTTC. Translation gives CASRGTGPYGYTF. This rearrangement joins TRBV28 to TRBJ1-2, with a possible D match to TRBD1 (6 bases). The V gene lost 6 bases and the J gene lost 4 bases, with 12 bases spanning the gap. The CDR3 consists of 13 residues. In germline, CDR1 is MDHEN, CDR2 SYDVKM.

V and J are TRBV9 and TRBJ1-4; 8 nucleotides match TRBD1. V lost 3 bases, J lost 7 bases, and 5 bases stayed unmatched. The CDR3 covers 14 residues. Germline V gives CDR1 SGDLS, CDR2 YYNGEE. The CDR3 nucleotides read TGTGCCAGCAGCGACAGGGGGGGCGGTGAAAAACTGTTTTTT. It encodes CASSDRGGGEKLFF.

This chain uses TRBV19 with TRBJ2-7, with D unclear. The CDR3 spans 13 residues. Germline V gene sequence: CDR1 LNHDA, CDR2 SQIVND (reference sequence). V lost 3 bases and J lost 3, with 9 bases in between. The CDR3 is CASSIFNGYEQYF. In DNA, the CDR3 is TGTGCCAGTAGTATTTTCAACGGCTACGAGCAGTACTTC.

A few counts support this clone. At the DNA level, this CDR3 is encoded by other sequences in the same sample as well. The chain couples TRBV27 to TRBJ1-2; 9 nucleotides match TRBD1. This CDR3 contains 13 residues. CDR1 is MNHEY and CDR2 is SMNVEV in the germline V gene (reference sequence). V dropped 5 bases and J dropped 5; count of bases not matched to a gene: 3. CDR3 in amino acids: CASSLGQGYGYTF. The CDR3 DNA sequence: TGTGCCAGCAGTCTGGGACAGGGTTATGGCTACACCTTC.

V is TRBV2 and J is TRBJ2-7, with 7 bases lining up with TRBD1. V shed 8 bases and J 1 base; nucleotides not matched to a gene: 2. Germline-derived CDR1 and CDR2 are SNHLY and FYNNEI. The CDR3 totals 12 residues. The CDR3 sequence: CASEGQSYEQYF. The CDR3 nucleotides are TGTGCCAGCGAGGGACAGTCCTACGAGCAGTACTTC. The variable domain in full, with the rest retrieved from reference TRBV2 and TRBJ2-7, is EPEVTQTPSHQVTQMGQEVILRCVPISNHLYFYWYRQILGQKVEFLVSFYNNEISEKSEIFDDQFSVERPDGSNFTLKIRSTKLEDSAMYFCASEGQSYEQYFGPGTRLTVT.

This clone was seen more than once but under ten times. The rearrangement uses TRBV9 and TRBJ1-2, with D possibly matching TRBD1 (5 bases). Germline-derived CDR1 and CDR2 are SGDLS and YYNGEE. The CDR3 consists of 14 residues. V was clipped by 3 bases and J by 1 base, with 10 bases between them. The CDR3: CASSALGVNYGYTF. As DNA, the CDR3 is TGTGCCAGCAGCGCCCTAGGGGTTAACTATGGCTACACCTTC.